A single sample is the source of the 15 T cell receptor beta chains below, sequenced in a study of human T cells and chemical hapten exposure. From the RACE reads, TCRdb called clonotypes with MiXCR, one entry per CDR3 protein. The table has about 120,000 distinct CDR3 sequences, roughly 13% seen once. Indicated time point: pre-sensitization, week 0. Treatment indicated: therapeutic diphenylcyclopropenone sensitization with weekly scalp DPC. The material sequenced was whole blood, taken in connection with sensitization to the hapten diphenylcyclopropenone (DPC). Receptors originate from a woman aged 18-35 years with alopecia areata. Some clones in this sample may be carry-over from other donors' samples.

This chain joins TRBV5-5 and TRBJ1-1, with no clear D. Between the trimmed V and J ends, which lost 0 bases and 5 bases, there was a span of 8 bases. Germline CDR1 and CDR2: SGHKS and YYEKEE (reference sequence). The CDR3 sequence is 13 residues long. Here the CDR3 DNA reads TGTGCCAGCAGCTTGGGGTATACGACTGAAGCTTTCTTT. Amino acid sequence: CASSLGYTTEAFF.

The table lists this clonotype with a few counts. The CDR3 DNA reads TGCGCCAGCAGCCAAGGCTTCGAGCGCACCGGGGAGCTGTTTTTT. Translated: CASSQGFERTGELFF. The V call is TRBV4-3, the J call TRBJ2-2; D not certain. This CDR3 is built from 15 residues. Germline CDR1 is LGHNA and CDR2 is YSLEER. V gave up 1 base and J gave up 4 bases, with 10 bases separating them.

This clonotype was recorded many times. The chain recombines TRBV11-2 with TRBJ2-2; D ambiguous. This CDR3 has 11 residues. With 5 bases removed from V and 10 bases from J, the gap between germline ends came to 8 bases. Per germline, CDR1 SGHAT and CDR2 FQNNGV. In nucleotides, the CDR3 is TGTGCCAGCAGCCCTTATGCGGAGCTGTTTTTT. Amino acid sequence: CASSPYAELFF.

This clonotype was detected only a few times. The V and J genes are TRBV15 and TRBJ1-5; 7 nucleotides align to TRBD1. From germline, CDR1 is LNHNV and CDR2 YYDKDF (reference sequence). The CDR3 totals 14 residues. V shed 4 bases and J 8 bases; nucleotides not matched to a gene: 8. CDR3 protein: CATSTTGVVEPQHF. In DNA, the CDR3 is TGTGCCACCAGCACCACAGGGGTTGTAGAGCCCCAGCATTTT.

In this sample, this clonotype turned up a few times. The chain employs TRBV7-6 and TRBJ2-5; 8 nucleotides line up with TRBD1. Germline V gene sequence: CDR1 SGHVS, CDR2 FNYEAQ. The junction had 6 bases not matched to a gene; V was cut back by 5 bases and J by 4 bases. The CDR3 has 14 residues. The CDR3 sequence is CASSPTGERETQYF. In DNA, the CDR3 is TGTGCCAGCAGCCCGACAGGGGAAAGAGAGACCCAGTACTTC.

This clonotype occurred many times. The chain couples TRBV5-4 to TRBJ2-3, with D maybe TRBD2 (5 bases). Germline CDR1 is SGHNT and CDR2 is YYREEE (reference sequence). V dropped 0 bases and J dropped 5 bases, with 19 bases sitting between them. The CDR3 sequence is 17 residues long. The CDR3 sequence is CASSLEASSLLGDTQYF. CDR3 DNA: TGTGCCAGCAGCTTGGAGGCGTCTAGCCTCCTGGGAGATACGCAGTATTTT.

This chain uses TRBV6-1 with TRBJ1-1; D remains ambiguous. Germline V lookup: CDR1 MNHNS, CDR2 SASEGT. This CDR3 has 14 amino acids. Trimming took 7 bases from V and 0 from J, leaving 12 bases between them. CDR3 DNA: TGTGCCAGCAATCTACAACCAATGAACACTGAAGCTTTCTTT. Its protein is CASNLQPMNTEAFF.

This clonotype occurred a few times. The chain couples TRBV30 to TRBJ1-5; D ambiguous. The CDR3 sequence is 13 residues long. Germline loops: CDR1 GTSNPN, CDR2 SVGIG (reference sequence). V lost 7 bases to trimming and J lost 9 bases, with 19 bases between them. The DNA for the CDR3 is TGTGCCTTGTCCTATCGGGCAACGGGGCCCCAGCATTTT. Its translation is CALSYRATGPQHF.

The chain uses TRBV12-5 and TRBJ2-7, with D possibly matching TRBD1 (7 bases). Trimming stripped 0 bases from V and 5 bases from J, with 17 bases between. The CDR3 spans 16 residues. Germline CDR1 and CDR2: LGHNT and FRNRAP. CDR3 sequence (DNA): TGTGCTAGTGGTTTGGTACCTGGCAGGGGGGTTGACGAGCAGTACTTC. Protein sequence: CASGLVPGRGVDEQYF.

This chain connects TRBV7-2 to TRBJ2-5; 11 bases are shared with TRBD2. Germline CDR1 SGHTA, CDR2 FQGNSA. This CDR3 is 16 amino acids long. V dropped 5 bases and J dropped 4; count of bases not matched to a gene: 9. In DNA form, the CDR3 reads TGTGCCAGCAGCCCCCGGGTAGCGGGGGGGTCAGAGACCCAGTACTTC. Protein sequence: CASSPRVAGGSETQYF.

This rearrangement joins TRBV11-2 to TRBJ2-5; TRBD1 matches at 7 bases. Germline V gives CDR1 SGHAT, CDR2 FQNNGV. CDR3 length: 14 amino acids. J was trimmed by 3 bases and V by 7 bases; bases with no gene match: 8. CDR3 protein: CASTLKTGEETQYF. CDR3 DNA sequence: TGTGCCAGCACCCTCAAAACAGGGGAAGAGACCCAGTACTTC.

This chain links TRBV12-3 or TRBV12-4 with TRBJ2-1; 11 positions match TRBD2. V trimming: 6 bases; J trimming: 6 bases; junction bases outside the gene matches: 13. This CDR3 is 17 amino acids long. This CDR3 reads CASSPPVLAGGLNEQFF. The CDR3, as DNA: TGTGCCAGCAGCCCGCCTGTGCTAGCGGGGGGTCTCAATGAGCAGTTCTTC.

This clonotype was seen only a few times. The V gene is TRBV20-1, the J gene TRBJ2-3; 7 nucleotides align to TRBD2. J lost 1 base, V lost 1 base, and 5 bases had no gene match. The V gene's germline CDR1 is DFQATT and CDR2 SNEGSKA (reference sequence). CDR3 size: 15 residues. For the CDR3, the DNA is TGCAGTGCTAGAGCTAGCGGCAGCCGCACAGATACGCAGTATTTT. Protein product: CSARASGSRTDTQYF.

This clonotype has just a few counts. The V and J genes are TRBV6-2 or TRBV6-3 and TRBJ1-2; weak D call: TRBD1 (6 bases). Germline-derived CDR1 and CDR2 are MNHEY and SVGEGT. V lost 6 bases to trimming and J lost 3 bases, with 14 bases between them. The CDR3 extends over 14 amino acids. Here the CDR3 reads CASRASGDDYGYTF. As DNA, the CDR3 is TGTGCCAGCAGAGCGTCAGGGGATGACTATGGCTACACCTTC.

V gene TRBV15 combines with J gene TRBJ2-5, with TRBD1 matching 9 bases. The CDR3 is 15 amino acids. With 3 bases clipped from V and 4 bases from J, the junction kept 6 bases outside the gene matches. CDR1 and CDR2 (germline): LNHNV, YYDKDF (reference sequence). In DNA, the CDR3 is TGTGCCACCAGCAGTTCCTACAGGGGGCTAGAGACCCAGTACTTC. Protein sequence: CATSSSYRGLETQYF.